The present entry profiles one TCR beta chain with its context. Its antigen is currently unknown. The germline CDR1 and CDR2 sequences are DFQATT and SNEGSKA (reference sequence). The V gene lost 3 bases and the J gene lost 1 base, with 11 bases spanning the gap. The CDR3 contains 14 residues. This entry is derived from a study of early T cells in non-severe SARS-CoV-2 infection. Whole-study findings and limits: VDJdb matching, biased toward anti-spike CD8 responses, missed private and CD4 specificities.

TCRdb re-analysed the 5' RACE reads in MiXCR, keeping a single row per CDR3 protein. Here the sample spans 65,000 to 95,000 distinct CDR3 sequences, more than 9% being singletons. The rearrangement uses TRBV20-1 and TRBJ2-3, with D perhaps matching TRBD2 (5 bases). The material sequenced was whole blood. The sequence derives from an adult who was a healthcare worker with PCR-confirmed SARS-CoV-2 infection or an uninfected control (not recorded which). In nucleotides, the CDR3 is TGCAGTGCTAGGAAACTAGTAGGCACAGATACGCAGTATTTT. Protein product: CSARKLVGTDTQYF.